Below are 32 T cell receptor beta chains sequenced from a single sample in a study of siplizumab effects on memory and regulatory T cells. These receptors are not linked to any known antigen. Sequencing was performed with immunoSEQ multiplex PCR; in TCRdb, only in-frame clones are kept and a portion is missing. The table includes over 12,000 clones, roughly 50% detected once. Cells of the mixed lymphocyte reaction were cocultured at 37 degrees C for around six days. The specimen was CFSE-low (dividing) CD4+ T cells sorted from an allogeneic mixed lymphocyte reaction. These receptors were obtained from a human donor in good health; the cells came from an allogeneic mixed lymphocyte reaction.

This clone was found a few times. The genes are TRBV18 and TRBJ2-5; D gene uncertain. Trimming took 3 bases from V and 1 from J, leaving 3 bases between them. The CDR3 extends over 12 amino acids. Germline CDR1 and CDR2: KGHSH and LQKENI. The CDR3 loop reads CASSPGQETQYF. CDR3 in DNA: TGTGCCAGCTCACCGGGCCAAGAGACCCAGTACTTC.

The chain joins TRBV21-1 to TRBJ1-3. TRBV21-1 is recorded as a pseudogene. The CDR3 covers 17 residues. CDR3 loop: CASSGERKGDPGNTIYF. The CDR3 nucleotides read TGTGCCAGCAGCGGAGAAAGGAAGGGAGATCCTGGAAACACCATATATTTT.

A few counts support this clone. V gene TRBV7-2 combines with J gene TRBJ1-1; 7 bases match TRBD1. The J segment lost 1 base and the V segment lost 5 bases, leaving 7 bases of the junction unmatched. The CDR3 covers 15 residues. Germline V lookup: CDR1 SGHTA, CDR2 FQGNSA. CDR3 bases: TGTGCCAGCAGCCCACAGACAGGGCGGAACACTGAAGCTTTCTTT. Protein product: CASSPQTGRNTEAFF.

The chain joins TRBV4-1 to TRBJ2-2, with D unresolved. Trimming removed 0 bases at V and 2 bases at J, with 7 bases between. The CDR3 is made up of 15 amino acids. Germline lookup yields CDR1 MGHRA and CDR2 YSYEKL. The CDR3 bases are TGCGCCAGCAGCCAAGAGGGATTTAACACCGGGGAGCTGTTTTTT. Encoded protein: CASSQEGFNTGELFF.

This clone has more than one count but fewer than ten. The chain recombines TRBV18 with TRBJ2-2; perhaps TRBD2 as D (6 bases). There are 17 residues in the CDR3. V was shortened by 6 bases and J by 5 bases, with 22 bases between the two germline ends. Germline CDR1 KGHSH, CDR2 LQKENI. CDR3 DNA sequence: TGTGCCAGCTCTCAAGACACAACACTGGCGGGGACCGGGGAGCTGTTTTTT. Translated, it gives CASSQDTTLAGTGELFF.

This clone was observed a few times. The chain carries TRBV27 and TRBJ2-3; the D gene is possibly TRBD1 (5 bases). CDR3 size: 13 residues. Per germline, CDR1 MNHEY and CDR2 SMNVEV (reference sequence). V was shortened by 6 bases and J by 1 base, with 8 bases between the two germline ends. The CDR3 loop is CASRKGGTDTQYF. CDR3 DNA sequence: TGTGCCAGCAGGAAAGGGGGCACAGATACGCAGTATTTT.

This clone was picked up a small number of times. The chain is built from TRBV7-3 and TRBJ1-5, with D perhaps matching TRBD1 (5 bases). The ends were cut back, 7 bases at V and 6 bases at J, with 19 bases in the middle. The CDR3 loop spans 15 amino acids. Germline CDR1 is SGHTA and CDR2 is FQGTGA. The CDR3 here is CASTFSRRGCQPQHF. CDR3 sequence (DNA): TGTGCCAGCACCTTCTCGCGGAGGGGCTGTCAGCCCCAGCATTTT.

The CDR3 protein is CARSLVPSGRAAYNEQFF. CDR3 DNA sequence: TGTGCCAGAAGCTTGGTTCCTAGCGGGAGGGCCGCCTACAATGAGCAGTTCTTC. This chain joins TRBV5-3 and TRBJ2-1; TRBD2 matches at 12 bases. TRBV5-3 is marked as an open reading frame, function uncertain. This CDR3 spans 18 amino acids. V was pared by 0 bases and J by 2 bases, with 6 bases of the junction left unmatched.

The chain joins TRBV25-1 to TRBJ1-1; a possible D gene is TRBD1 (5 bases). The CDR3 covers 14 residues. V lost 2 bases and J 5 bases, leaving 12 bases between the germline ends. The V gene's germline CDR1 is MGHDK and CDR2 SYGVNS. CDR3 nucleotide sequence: TGTGCCAGCAGTGAACCGGGGGTGAGGACTGAAGCTTTCTTT. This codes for CASSEPGVRTEAFF.

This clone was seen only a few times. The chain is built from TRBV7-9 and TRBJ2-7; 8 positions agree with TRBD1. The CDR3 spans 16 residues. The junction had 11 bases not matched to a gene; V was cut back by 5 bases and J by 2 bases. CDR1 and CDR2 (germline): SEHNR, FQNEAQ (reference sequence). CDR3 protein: CASSRGGGRGPYEQYF. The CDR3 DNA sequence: TGTGCCAGCAGCCGCGGCGGTGGCAGGGGGCCCTACGAGCAGTACTTC.

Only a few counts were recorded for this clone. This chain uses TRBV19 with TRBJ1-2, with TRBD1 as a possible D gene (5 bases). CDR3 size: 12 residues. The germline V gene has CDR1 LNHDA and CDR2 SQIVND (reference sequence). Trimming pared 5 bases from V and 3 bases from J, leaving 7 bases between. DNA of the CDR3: TGTGCCAGTAGTGAACAGGACTATGGCTACACCTTC. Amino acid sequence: CASSEQDYGYTF. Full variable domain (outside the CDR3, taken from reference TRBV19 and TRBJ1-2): DGGITQSPKYLFRKEGQNVTLSCEQNLNHDAMYWYRQDPGQGLRLIYYSQIVNDFQKGDIAEGYSVSREKKESFPLTVTSAQKNPTAFYLCASSEQDYGYTFGSGTRLTVV.

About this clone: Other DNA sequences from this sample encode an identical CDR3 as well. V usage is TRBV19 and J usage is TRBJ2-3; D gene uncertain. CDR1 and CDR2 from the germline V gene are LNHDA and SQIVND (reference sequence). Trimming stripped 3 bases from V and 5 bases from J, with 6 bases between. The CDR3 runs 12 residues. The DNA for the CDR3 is TGTGCCAGTAGTATTGGTAAAGATACGCAGTATTTT. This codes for CASSIGKDTQYF. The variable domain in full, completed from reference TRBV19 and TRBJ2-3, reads DGGITQSPKYLFRKEGQNVTLSCEQNLNHDAMYWYRQDPGQGLRLIYYSQIVNDFQKGDIAEGYSVSREKKESFPLTVTSAQKNPTAFYLCASSIGKDTQYFGPGTRLTVL.

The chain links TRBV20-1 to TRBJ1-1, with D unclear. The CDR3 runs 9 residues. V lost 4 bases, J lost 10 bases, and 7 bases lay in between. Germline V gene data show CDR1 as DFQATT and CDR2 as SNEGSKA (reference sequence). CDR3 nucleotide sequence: TGCAGTGCTAAGGGCTCAGCTTTCTTT. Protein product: CSAKGSAFF.

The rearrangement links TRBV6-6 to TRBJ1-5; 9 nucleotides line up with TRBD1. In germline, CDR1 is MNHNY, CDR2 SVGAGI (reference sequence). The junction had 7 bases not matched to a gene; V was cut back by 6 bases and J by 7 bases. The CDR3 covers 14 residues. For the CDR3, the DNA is TGTGCCAGCAGCCGGGACAGGGTAAGCCAGCCCCAGCATTTT. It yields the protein CASSRDRVSQPQHF.

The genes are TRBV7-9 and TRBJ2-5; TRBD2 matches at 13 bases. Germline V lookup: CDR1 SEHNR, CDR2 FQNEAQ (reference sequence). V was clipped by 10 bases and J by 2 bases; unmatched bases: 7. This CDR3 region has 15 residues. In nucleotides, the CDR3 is TGTGCCACCGGACTAGCGGGGGCCTTACAAGAGACCCAGTACTTC. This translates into CATGLAGALQETQYF. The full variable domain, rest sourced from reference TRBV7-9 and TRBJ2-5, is DTGVSQNPRHKITKRGQNVTFRCDPISEHNRLYWYRQTLGQGPEFLTYFQNEAQLEKSRLLSDRFSAERPKGSFSTLEIQRTEQGDSAMYLCATGLAGALQETQYFGPGTRLLVL.

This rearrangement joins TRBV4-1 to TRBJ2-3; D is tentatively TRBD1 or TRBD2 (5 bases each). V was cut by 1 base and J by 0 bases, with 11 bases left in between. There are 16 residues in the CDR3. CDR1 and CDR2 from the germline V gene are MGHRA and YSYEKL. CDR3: CASSQGRDRSTDTQYF. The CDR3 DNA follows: TGCGCCAGCAGCCAAGGCCGGGACCGCAGCACAGATACGCAGTATTTT.

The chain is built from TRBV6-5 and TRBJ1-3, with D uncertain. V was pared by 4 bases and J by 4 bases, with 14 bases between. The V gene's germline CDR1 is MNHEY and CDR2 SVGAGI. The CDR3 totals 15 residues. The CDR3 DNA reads TGTGCCAGCAGTTTGGCGGCCAGGTCCGGAAACACCATATATTTT. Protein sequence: CASSLAARSGNTIYF.

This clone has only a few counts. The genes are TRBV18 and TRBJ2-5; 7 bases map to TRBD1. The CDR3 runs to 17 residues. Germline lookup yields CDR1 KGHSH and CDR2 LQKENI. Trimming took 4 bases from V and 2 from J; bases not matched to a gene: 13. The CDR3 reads CASSRRVSPGQQETQYF. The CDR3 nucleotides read TGTGCCAGCTCACGTCGCGTTTCCCCGGGACAGCAAGAGACCCAGTACTTC.

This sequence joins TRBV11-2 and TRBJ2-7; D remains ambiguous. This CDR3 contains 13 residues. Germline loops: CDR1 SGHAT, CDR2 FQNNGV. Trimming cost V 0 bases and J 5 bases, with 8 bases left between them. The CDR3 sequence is CASSLDLGHEQYF. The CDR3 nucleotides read TGTGCCAGCAGCTTAGATCTAGGCCACGAGCAGTACTTC.

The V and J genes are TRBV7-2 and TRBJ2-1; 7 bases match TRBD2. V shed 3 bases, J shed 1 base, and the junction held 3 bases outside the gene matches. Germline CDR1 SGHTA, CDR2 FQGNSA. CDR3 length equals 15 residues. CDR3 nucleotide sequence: TGTGCCAGCAGCTTCGGCGGGGGTTCCTACAATGAGCAGTTCTTC. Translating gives CASSFGGGSYNEQFF.

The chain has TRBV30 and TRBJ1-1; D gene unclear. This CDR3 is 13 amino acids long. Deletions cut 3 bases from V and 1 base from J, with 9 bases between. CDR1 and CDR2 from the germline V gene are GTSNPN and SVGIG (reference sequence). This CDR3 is CAWRSQWNTEAFF. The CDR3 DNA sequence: TGTGCCTGGAGGTCACAGTGGAACACTGAAGCTTTCTTT.

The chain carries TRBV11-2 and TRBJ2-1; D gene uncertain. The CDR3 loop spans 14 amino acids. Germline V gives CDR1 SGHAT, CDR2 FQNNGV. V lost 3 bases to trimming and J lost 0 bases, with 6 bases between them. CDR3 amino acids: CASSFGNSYNEQFF. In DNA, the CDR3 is TGTGCCAGCAGCTTTGGTAACTCCTACAATGAGCAGTTCTTC.

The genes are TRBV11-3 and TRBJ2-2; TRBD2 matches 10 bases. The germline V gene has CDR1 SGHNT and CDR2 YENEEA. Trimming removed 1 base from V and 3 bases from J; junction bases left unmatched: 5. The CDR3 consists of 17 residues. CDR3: CASSLAGLAAYTGELFF. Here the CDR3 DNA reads TGTGCCAGCAGCTTAGCCGGACTAGCGGCGTACACCGGGGAGCTGTTTTTT.

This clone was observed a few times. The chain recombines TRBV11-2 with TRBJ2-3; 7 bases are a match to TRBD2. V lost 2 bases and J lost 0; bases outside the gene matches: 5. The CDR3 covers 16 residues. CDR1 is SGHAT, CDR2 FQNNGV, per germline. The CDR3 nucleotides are TGTGCCAGCAGCTTAATGGGGGGAGGGAGCACAGATACGCAGTATTTT. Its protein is CASSLMGGGSTDTQYF.

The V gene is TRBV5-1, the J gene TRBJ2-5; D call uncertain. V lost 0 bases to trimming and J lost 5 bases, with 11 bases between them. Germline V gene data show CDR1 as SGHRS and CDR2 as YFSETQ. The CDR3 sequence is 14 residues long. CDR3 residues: CASSLALVPETQYF. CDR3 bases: TGCGCCAGCAGCTTGGCACTTGTTCCCGAGACCCAGTACTTC.

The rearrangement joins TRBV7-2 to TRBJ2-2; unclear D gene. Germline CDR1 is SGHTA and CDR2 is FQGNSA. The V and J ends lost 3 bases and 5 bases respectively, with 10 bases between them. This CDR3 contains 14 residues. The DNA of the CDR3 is TGTGCCAGCAGCTTGATGTCACTAACCGGGGAGCTGTTTTTT. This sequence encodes CASSLMSLTGELFF.

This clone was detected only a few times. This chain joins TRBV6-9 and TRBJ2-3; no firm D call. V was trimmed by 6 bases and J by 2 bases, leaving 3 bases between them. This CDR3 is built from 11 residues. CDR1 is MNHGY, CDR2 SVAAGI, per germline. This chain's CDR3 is CASRNTDTQYF. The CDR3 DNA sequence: TGTGCCAGCAGAAACACAGATACGCAGTATTTT.

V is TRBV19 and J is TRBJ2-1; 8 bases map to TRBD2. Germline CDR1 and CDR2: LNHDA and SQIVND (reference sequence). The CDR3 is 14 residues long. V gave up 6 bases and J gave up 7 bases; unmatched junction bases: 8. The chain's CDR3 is CASRLAGSGNEQFF. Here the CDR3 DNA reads TGTGCCAGTAGGTTAGCGGGAAGTGGGAATGAGCAGTTCTTC.

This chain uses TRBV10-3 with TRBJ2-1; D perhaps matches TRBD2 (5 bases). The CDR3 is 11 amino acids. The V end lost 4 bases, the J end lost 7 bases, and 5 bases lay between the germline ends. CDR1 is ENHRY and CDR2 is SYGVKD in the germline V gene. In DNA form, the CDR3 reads TGTGCCATCAGTGCGGGGAATGAGCAGTTCTTC. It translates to CAISAGNEQFF.

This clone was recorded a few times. DNA for the CDR3: TGTGCCAGCAGCTTATCGCTATATACGCAGTATTTT. This codes for CASSLSLYTQYF. The chain combines TRBV11-2 with TRBJ2-3; no reliable D call. This CDR3 has 12 amino acids. Trimming took 2 bases from V and 7 from J, leaving 7 bases between them. Germline V gene lookup returns CDR1 SGHAT and CDR2 FQNNGV.

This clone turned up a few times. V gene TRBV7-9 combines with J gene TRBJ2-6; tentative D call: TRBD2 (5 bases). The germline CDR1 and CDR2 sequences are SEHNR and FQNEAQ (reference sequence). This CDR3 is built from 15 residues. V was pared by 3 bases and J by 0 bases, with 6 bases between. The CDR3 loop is CASSFGGSGANVLTF. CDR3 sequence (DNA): TGTGCCAGCAGCTTCGGAGGCTCTGGGGCCAACGTCCTGACTTTC.

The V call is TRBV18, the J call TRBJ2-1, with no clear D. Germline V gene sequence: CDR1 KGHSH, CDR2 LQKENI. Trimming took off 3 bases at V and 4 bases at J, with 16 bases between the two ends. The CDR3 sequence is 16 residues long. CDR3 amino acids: CASSPPRAVVYNEQFF. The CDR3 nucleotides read TGTGCCAGCTCACCTCCTCGGGCTGTCGTATACAATGAGCAGTTCTTC.